This entry describes one T cell receptor (beta chain). Its antigen remains unknown. This specimen includes other DNA sequences encoding the same CDR3. CDR1 is SEHNR, CDR2 FQNEAQ, per germline (reference sequence). The CDR3 length is 14 residues. V shed 6 bases, J shed 10 bases, and the junction held 7 bases outside the gene matches. The data derive from a study of cytomegalovirus exposure and HLA in healthy donors. Whole-study findings and limits: Cytomegalovirus-associated TCR beta chains were listed, numbering 150 to 200. While the bulk of TCR sequences proved rare, some public TCRs turned up in many donors.

Assay: immunoSEQ multiplex PCR; the TCRdb copy retains only in-frame clones and omits some. The data show around 130,000 clones, nearly 90% seen once. The sequence was collected from a man between 25 and 39 years old in good health and CMV-seronegative. The gene calls are TRBV7-9 and TRBJ1-6; TRBD1 aligns across 9 bases. Sequencing used PBMCs. CDR3 sequence: CASSSQGAESPLHF. The CDR3 bases are TGTGCCAGCAGTTCACAGGGGGCGGAATCACCCCTCCACTTT.